The TCR beta chain described here comes from a study of CD8+ T cells in alopecia areata. General study points: Mice showed TCR sharing more clearly than patients did, possibly owing to HLA. Sequenced scalp T cells also include alphabeta T cells resident in normal skin. Higher clonality was seen in lesional scalp than in normal scalp, especially in alopecia totalis/universalis.

Reverse transcribed after extraction, RNA yielded cDNA as the sequencing template. The method was immunoSEQ multiplex PCR; TCRdb's version includes in-frame clones alone and lacks a portion of them. The profile shows 100,000 to 120,000 clones, 50% to 70% of them singletons. This CDR3 comprises 13 residues. Trimming cost V 7 bases and J 8 bases, with 15 bases left between them. From germline, CDR1 is ENHRY and CDR2 SYGVKD. Ten or more counts support this clone. Its cognate antigen is unknown. Peripheral blood, together with lesional scalp punch biopsies, was collected from alopecia areata patients. This receptor was obtained from a human donor with alopecia areata. Sequencing was done on a sample of NKG2D-low CD8+ T cells sorted from blood. This chain connects TRBV10-3 to TRBJ1-3; the D gene is possibly TRBD1 (6 bases). The CDR3 sequence is CAINEPDRDTIYF. CDR3 nucleotide sequence: TGTGCCATCAACGAACCGGACAGAGACACCATATATTTT.